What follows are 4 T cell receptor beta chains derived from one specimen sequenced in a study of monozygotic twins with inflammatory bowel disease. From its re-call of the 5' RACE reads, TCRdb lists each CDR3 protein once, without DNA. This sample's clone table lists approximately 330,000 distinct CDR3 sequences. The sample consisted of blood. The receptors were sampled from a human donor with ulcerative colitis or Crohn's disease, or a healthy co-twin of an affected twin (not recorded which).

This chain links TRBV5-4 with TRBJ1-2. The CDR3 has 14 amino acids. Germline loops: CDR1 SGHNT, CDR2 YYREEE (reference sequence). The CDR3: CASSLEGINYGYTF.

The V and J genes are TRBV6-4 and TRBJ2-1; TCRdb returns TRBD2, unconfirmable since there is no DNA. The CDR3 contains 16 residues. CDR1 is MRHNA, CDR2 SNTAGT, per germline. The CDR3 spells CASSFSGGGSYNEQFF.

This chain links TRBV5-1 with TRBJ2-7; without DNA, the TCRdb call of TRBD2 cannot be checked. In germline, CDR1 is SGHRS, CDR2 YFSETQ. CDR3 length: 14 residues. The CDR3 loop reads CASRPTSGTYEQYF.

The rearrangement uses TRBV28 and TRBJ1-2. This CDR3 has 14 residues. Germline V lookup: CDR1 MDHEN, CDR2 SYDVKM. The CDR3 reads CAAEVGSGLNGYTF.